The present T cell receptor (beta chain) was sequenced within a study of cytomegalovirus exposure and HLA in healthy donors. About this clone: Its target is unknown.

The study, taken as a whole, reports: Trimming of TCR beta V- and J-genes showed a link, identified in a later analysis, to a missense DCLRE1C variant.

PCR primers comprised 60 Vbeta and 13 Jbeta primers. Measured with immunoSEQ multiplex PCR; TCRdb has only the in-frame clones, and not every one. The sample lists 150,000 to 200,000 clones; around 87% were seen once. The CDR3 consists of 16 residues. The junction had 4 bases not matched to a gene; V was cut back by 6 bases and J by 0 bases. Germline V gives CDR1 ENHRY, CDR2 SYGVKD. Donors sampled were nominally healthy, though unrecorded immune exposures were likely. Input material: PBMCs. The TCR was taken from a boy between 2 and 10 years old in good health and CMV-seronegative. The rearrangement joins TRBV10-3 to TRBJ2-2, with 10 positions matching TRBD2. The DNA for the CDR3 is TGTGCCATCAGGGAGCGGGGGGGCGCGAACACCGGGGAGCTGTTTTTT. It is translated as CAIRERGGANTGELFF.